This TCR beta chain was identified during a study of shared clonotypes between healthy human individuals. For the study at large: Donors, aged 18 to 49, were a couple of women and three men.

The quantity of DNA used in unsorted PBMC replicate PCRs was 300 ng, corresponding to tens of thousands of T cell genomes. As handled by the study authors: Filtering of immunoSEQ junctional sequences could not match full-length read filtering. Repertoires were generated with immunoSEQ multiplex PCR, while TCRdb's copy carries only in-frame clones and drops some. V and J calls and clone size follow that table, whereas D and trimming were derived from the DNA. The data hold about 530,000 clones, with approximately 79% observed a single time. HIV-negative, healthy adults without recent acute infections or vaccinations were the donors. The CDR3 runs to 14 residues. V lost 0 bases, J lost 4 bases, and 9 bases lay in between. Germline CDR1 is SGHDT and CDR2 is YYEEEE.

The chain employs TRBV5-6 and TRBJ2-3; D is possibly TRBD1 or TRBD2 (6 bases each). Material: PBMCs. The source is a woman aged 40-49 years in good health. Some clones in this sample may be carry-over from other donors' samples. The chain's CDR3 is CASSLGRGADTQYF. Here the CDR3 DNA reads TGTGCCAGCAGCTTGGGTAGGGGGGCAGATACGCAGTATTTT.